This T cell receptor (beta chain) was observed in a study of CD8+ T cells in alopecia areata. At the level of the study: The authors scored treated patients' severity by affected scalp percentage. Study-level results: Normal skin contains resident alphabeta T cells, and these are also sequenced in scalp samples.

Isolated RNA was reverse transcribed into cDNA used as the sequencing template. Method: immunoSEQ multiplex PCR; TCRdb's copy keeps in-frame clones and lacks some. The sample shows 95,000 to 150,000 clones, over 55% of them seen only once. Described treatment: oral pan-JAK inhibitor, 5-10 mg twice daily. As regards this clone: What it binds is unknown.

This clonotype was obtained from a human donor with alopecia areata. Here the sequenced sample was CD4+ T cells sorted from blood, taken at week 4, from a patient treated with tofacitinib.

The DNA for the CDR3 is TGTGCCAGCAGTTACTCGACGTCCTTGGTACCAGATACGCAGTATTTT. Protein: CASSYSTSLVPDTQYF. This chain uses TRBV5-6 with TRBJ2-3; D not certain. The CDR3 is 16 amino acids. Germline V lookup: CDR1 SGHDT, CDR2 YYEEEE. V was cut by 5 bases and J by 4 bases, with 20 bases left in between.